This T cell receptor (beta chain) was identified during a study of cytomegalovirus exposure and HLA in healthy donors. Study-wide background: A later analysis reported the same platform for the 120 or so validation repertoires and the 666 first-cohort repertoires. Points from the study as a whole: Confirmation was obtained in vitro that a few CMV-associated chains are specific for CMV antigens. The study designated fewer than 200 TCR beta chains cytomegalovirus-associated.

To note about this clone: Its antigen is unknown.

The repertoire was sequenced with immunoSEQ multiplex PCR; TCRdb's copy has only in-frame clones and lacks some. The table lists about 57,000 clones, 90% to 95% of them singletons, with roughly 5.8% in the top ten. Germline loops: CDR1 SGHAT, CDR2 FQNNGV. The V segment lost 5 bases and the J segment 7 bases; nucleotides outside the gene matches: 4. The CDR3 is 13 residues long. This clonotype was sampled from a woman under 30 in good health and CMV-seronegative. V is TRBV11-2 and J is TRBJ1-2; TRBD1 aligns across 10 bases. Sequencing used PBMCs. CDR3 loop: CASSPGQGSGYTF. For the CDR3, the DNA is TGTGCCAGCAGCCCGGGACAGGGGTCTGGCTACACCTTC.